Following are 27 T cell receptor beta chains from one sample sequenced in a study of early T cells in non-severe SARS-CoV-2 infection. One entry per CDR3 protein, called by TCRdb with MiXCR from the 5' RACE reads. The sample has 35,000 to 40,000 distinct CDR3 sequences; 5.8% are singletons. Sequenced: whole blood. These receptors were obtained from an adult who was a healthcare worker with PCR-confirmed SARS-CoV-2 infection or an uninfected control (not recorded which).

This clonotype has ten or more counts. The rearrangement joins TRBV4-1 to TRBJ1-3; TRBD1 is a possible D gene (6 bases). Germline V lookup: CDR1 MGHRA, CDR2 YSYEKL. The CDR3 contains 17 residues. V was clipped by 2 bases and J by 2 bases, with 16 bases between them. The CDR3 DNA sequence: TGCGCCAGCAGCCAAATGGGAGGGGGGTACCCTGGAAACACCATATATTTT. This translates into CASSQMGGGYPGNTIYF.

This clonotype appeared many times. This chain joins TRBV20-1 and TRBJ1-2; D perhaps matches TRBD1 (6 bases). The CDR3 spans 15 residues. CDR1 and CDR2 (germline): DFQATT, SNEGSKA (reference sequence). The V end lost 5 bases, the J end lost 7 bases, and 23 bases lay between the germline ends. CDR3 in DNA: TGCAGTGCTGGACAGCCCTGGGACAACAATCCTGGCTACACCTTC. Amino acid sequence: CSAGQPWDNNPGYTF.

This clonotype was observed many times. CDR3 sequence (DNA): TGTGCTAGTGGTTTGGTAAGAGCGGTAGGCAATCAGCCCCAGCATTTT. Its protein is CASGLVRAVGNQPQHF. This chain connects TRBV12-5 to TRBJ1-5; D is unresolved. V lost 0 bases to trimming and J lost 2 bases, with 11 bases between them. This CDR3 is built from 16 residues. Looked up from germline, CDR1 is LGHNT and CDR2 is FRNRAP.

This clonotype was picked up many times. The V call is TRBV5-1, the J call TRBJ2-1, with unresolved D. Germline V gene sequence: CDR1 SGHRS, CDR2 YFSETQ. The CDR3 has 13 amino acids. Trimming took 0 bases from V and 3 from J, leaving 4 bases between them. CDR3 nucleotide sequence: TGCGCCAGCAGCTTGGCCGACTACAATGAGCAGTTCTTC. It yields the protein CASSLADYNEQFF.

This clonotype was seen many times. The chain recombines TRBV29-1 with TRBJ2-5, with 12 nucleotides matching TRBD2. J was trimmed by 6 bases and V by 6 bases; bases with no gene match: 11. Germline V CDR1 and CDR2: SQVTM, ANQGSEA. This CDR3 spans 15 amino acids. The CDR3 loop is CSVTFWTSGKQTQYF. As DNA, the CDR3 is TGCAGCGTGACATTCTGGACTAGCGGGAAACAGACCCAGTACTTC. Supplemented by reference TRBV29-1 and TRBJ2-5, the full variable domain reads SAVISQKPSRDICQRGTSLTIQCQVDSQVTMMFWYRQQPGQSLTLIATANQGSEATYESGFVIDKFPISRPNLTFSTLTVSNMSPEDSSIYLCSVTFWTSGKQTQYFGPGTRLLVL.

At least ten counts were recorded for this clonotype. This chain connects TRBV7-6 to TRBJ2-1, with D unresolved. CDR3 length equals 16 residues. CDR1 and CDR2 from the germline V gene are SGHVS and FNYEAQ. The V and J ends lost 1 base and 10 bases respectively, with 20 bases between them. CDR3 sequence reads: CASSLVSSSYTSEQFF. The CDR3 nucleotides read TGTGCCAGCAGCTTAGTGTCGTCCAGTTACACATCCGAGCAGTTCTTC. Supplemented by reference TRBV7-6 and TRBJ2-1, the full variable domain reads GAGVSQSPRYKVTKRGQDVALRCDPISGHVSLYWYRQALGQGPEFLTYFNYEAQQDKSGLPNDRFSAERPEGSISTLTIQRTEQRDSAMYRCASSLVSSSYTSEQFFGPGTRLTVL.

This clonotype came up many times. V is TRBV4-1 and J is TRBJ2-2; D gene uncertain. The CDR3 extends over 12 amino acids. V shed 6 bases and J shed 1 base, with 3 bases lying between them. Germline V gives CDR1 MGHRA, CDR2 YSYEKL. As DNA, the CDR3 is TGCGCCAGCAGTCGGAACACCGGGGAGCTGTTTTTT. Its translation is CASSRNTGELFF.

By frequency in the sample, this clonotype is medium-sized. The J gene is TRBJ2-1, the V gene TRBV4-3; 9 nucleotides align to TRBD2. The CDR3 extends over 15 amino acids. The V gene's germline CDR1 is LGHNA and CDR2 YSLEER. The V and J ends lost 4 bases and 3 bases, in that order; junction bases with no gene match: 4. In nucleotides, the CDR3 is TGCGCCAGCAGCCGTGCACTAGCGGGCTACAATGAGCAGTTCTTC. This encodes CASSRALAGYNEQFF.

For this clonotype: Since a much larger clone is just one base distant, this may be a read error. This chain uses TRBV7-2 with TRBJ2-2, with D hard to call. Looked up from germline, CDR1 is SGHTA and CDR2 is FQGNSA. Deletions cut 5 bases from V and 1 base from J, with 8 bases between. This CDR3 comprises 14 residues. The CDR3 loop is CASSQVVNTGELFF. CDR3 bases: TGTGCCAGCAGCCAAGTAGTGAACACCGGGGAGCTGTTTTTT.

In this sample, this clonotype turned up a few times. The V call is TRBV7-2, the J call TRBJ1-2; D unresolved. Trimming took off 4 bases at V and 6 bases at J, with 9 bases between the two ends. The CDR3 is 12 amino acids. CDR1 SGHTA and CDR2 FQGNSA come from the germline V gene. In DNA, the CDR3 is TGTGCCAGCAGCTCCTTCTACGATGGCTACACCTTC. Encoded protein: CASSSFYDGYTF.

Ten or more counts support this clonotype. The gene calls are TRBV7-9 and TRBJ2-2; D is perhaps TRBD1 (6 bases). V dropped 4 bases and J dropped 1 base, with 13 bases sitting between them. Germline CDR1 reads SEHNR; CDR2 reads FQNEAQ (reference sequence). The CDR3 contains 16 residues. CDR3: CASSSQGTLNTGELFF. The CDR3 DNA follows: TGTGCCAGCAGCTCCCAGGGGACATTGAACACCGGGGAGCTGTTTTTT.

This clonotype was recorded at least ten times. The V call is TRBV18, the J call TRBJ2-5; D gene uncertain. V was shortened by 2 bases and J by 1 base, with 11 bases between the two germline ends. Germline CDR1 is KGHSH and CDR2 is LQKENI. CDR3 length: 15 amino acids. The DNA for the CDR3 is TGTGCCAGCTCACCAGAACAGCTTTTCCAAGAGACCCAGTACTTC. Translation gives CASSPEQLFQETQYF.

This clonotype came up many times. J is TRBJ2-1 and V is TRBV15; the match to TRBD1 covers 7 bases. V shed 0 bases, J shed 15 bases, and the junction held 11 bases outside the gene matches. The CDR3 totals 14 residues. Germline V gene sequence: CDR1 LNHNV, CDR2 YYDKDF (reference sequence). DNA for the CDR3: TGTGCCACCAGCAGAGATAGTTTGGGGACAGAGGGGTTCTTC. Protein: CATSRDSLGTEGFF.

Many counts were recorded for this clonotype. This chain links TRBV6-4 with TRBJ2-1; no clear D gene. The CDR3 is made up of 13 amino acids. The ends were cut back, 0 bases at V and 5 bases at J, with 5 bases in the middle. CDR1 and CDR2 (germline): MRHNA, SNTAGT. The CDR3 loop reads CASSDSTNNEQFF. CDR3 DNA sequence: TGTGCCAGCAGTGACTCGACAAACAATGAGCAGTTCTTC.

This clonotype was picked up many times. The chain couples TRBV4-1 to TRBJ2-1; 12 nucleotides line up with TRBD2. The CDR3 runs 19 residues. Trimming removed 1 base from V and 3 bases from J; junction bases left unmatched: 10. Germline CDR1 reads MGHRA; CDR2 reads YSYEKL. CDR3 DNA sequence: TGCGCCAGCAGCCAAGGACGTGGGGGGGGACTAGCGGGCTACAATGAGCAGTTCTTC. It specifies CASSQGRGGGLAGYNEQFF.

This clonotype was picked up many times. The chain links TRBV6-6 to TRBJ2-3; 8 positions agree with TRBD2. The CDR3 spans 15 residues. Losses at the gene ends were 5 bases for V and 1 base for J; bases not matched to a gene: 5. CDR1 MNHNY and CDR2 SVGAGI come from the germline V gene (reference sequence). CDR3 sequence (DNA): TGTGCCAGCAGTCGCCTTAGCGGGGGCACAGATACGCAGTATTTT. Translation: CASSRLSGGTDTQYF.

This clonotype was counted a single time. The CDR3, as DNA: TGCAGCGTTGAAGGGGGAACCAAGCCTAACTATGGCTACACCTTC. This gives the protein CSVEGGTKPNYGYTF. The rearrangement links TRBV29-1 to TRBJ1-2; D is undetermined. Germline values: CDR1 SQVTM, CDR2 ANQGSEA. Trimming pared 1 base from V and 0 bases from J, leaving 12 bases between. This CDR3 is built from 15 residues.

This chain joins TRBV9 and TRBJ2-2; weak D call: TRBD2 (6 bases). In germline, CDR1 is SGDLS, CDR2 YYNGEE. The CDR3 loop spans 15 amino acids. Trimming left V 0 bases short and J 5 bases short, with 11 bases between. The CDR3 reads CASSVAGTPTGELFF. CDR3 nucleotides: TGTGCCAGCAGCGTAGCTGGGACTCCGACCGGGGAGCTGTTTTTT.

The chain recombines TRBV30 with TRBJ2-2, with D perhaps given as TRBD1 or TRBD2 (5 bases each). The CDR3 is made up of 14 amino acids. Germline assignment: CDR1 GTSNPN and CDR2 SVGIG (reference sequence). In DNA, the CDR3 is TGTGCATGGGACGGCTCTACGAACACCGGGGAGCTGTTTTTT. It codes for CAWDGSTNTGELFF.

The table lists this clonotype with many counts. CDR3 sequence reads: CATSHEGSDTGELFF. In DNA, the CDR3 is TGTGCCACCAGTCACGAGGGCTCCGACACCGGGGAGCTGTTTTTT. The V and J genes are TRBV24-1 and TRBJ2-2; perhaps TRBD2 as D (5 bases). The CDR3 runs to 15 residues. Trimming shortened V by 6 bases and J by 3 bases, and 13 bases separated the two germline ends. CDR1 is KGHDR, CDR2 SFDVKD, per germline.

This rearrangement joins TRBV2 to TRBJ1-1; weak D call: TRBD1 (6 bases). This CDR3 contains 13 residues. Per germline, CDR1 SNHLY and CDR2 FYNNEI. V shed 3 bases and J shed 11 bases, with 16 bases lying between them. CDR3 in amino acids: CASSEVGAELAFF. CDR3 in DNA: TGTGCCAGCAGTGAGGTGGGGGCCGAATTGGCTTTCTTT.

This clonotype is medium-sized. V and J are TRBV6-2 or TRBV6-3 and TRBJ2-7; D uncertain. The germline V gene has CDR1 MNHEY and CDR2 SVGEGT. CDR3 length: 13 amino acids. V shed 2 bases and J shed 5 bases, with 10 bases lying between them. CDR3 amino acids: CASSYVASHEQYF. The CDR3, as DNA: TGTGCCAGCAGTTACGTTGCTTCCCACGAGCAGTACTTC.

This clonotype was observed a few times. V usage is TRBV20-1 and J usage is TRBJ1-1; TRBD1 might be the D (6 bases). Between the trimmed V and J ends, which lost 5 bases and 5 bases, there was a span of 12 bases. The CDR3 is 12 amino acids. Germline CDR1 reads DFQATT; CDR2 reads SNEGSKA (reference sequence). The CDR3, as DNA: TGCAGTGCTGCTGGGGGCCAGACTGAAGCTTTCTTT. Amino acid sequence: CSAAGGQTEAFF.

The sample holds many counts of this clonotype. The gene calls are TRBV7-9 and TRBJ2-2, with TRBD1 matching over 7 bases. This CDR3 has 16 residues. From germline, CDR1 is SEHNR and CDR2 FQNEAQ (reference sequence). Trimming took 5 bases from V and 2 from J; bases not matched to a gene: 8. Written as DNA, the CDR3 is TGTGCCAGCAGCCGGCTCGGACAGGACAACACCGGGGAGCTGTTTTTT. This encodes CASSRLGQDNTGELFF.

This clonotype was counted ten times or more. The chain uses TRBV12-5 and TRBJ2-5; perhaps D is TRBD1 or TRBD2 (5 bases each). CDR3 length equals 17 residues. V lost 0 bases and J lost 4, with 18 bases in between. Germline V lookup: CDR1 LGHNT, CDR2 FRNRAP. The chain's CDR3 is CASGLVHGAGRGETQYF. In nucleotides, the CDR3 is TGTGCTAGTGGTTTGGTACATGGGGCAGGGAGAGGAGAGACCCAGTACTTC.

This clonotype appeared many times. J is TRBJ2-2 and V is TRBV29-1, with 7 bases fitting TRBD2. CDR1 is SQVTM and CDR2 is ANQGSEA in the germline V gene. There are 17 residues in the CDR3. The trim removed 6 bases at V and 1 base at J, leaving 14 bases unmatched. CDR3 nucleotides: TGCAGCGTCGTGGGAGTTACTAGCGACGAGAACACCGGGGAGCTGTTTTTT. As protein: CSVVGVTSDENTGELFF.

The gene calls are TRBV18 and TRBJ2-7; either TRBD1 or TRBD2 may fit D (5 bases each). The CDR3 extends over 13 amino acids. Germline V gene data show CDR1 as KGHSH and CDR2 as LQKENI. The germline V and J ends were trimmed by 6 bases and 2 bases, with 11 bases remaining between them. The DNA of the CDR3 is TGTGCCAGCTCTCCCGGGACCACCTACGAGCAGTACTTC. As protein: CASSPGTTYEQYF.